This is a list of T cell receptor beta chains from one sample in a study of blood T cell repertoires in COVID-19. Sequencing was performed with immunoSEQ multiplex PCR; in TCRdb, only in-frame clones are kept and a portion is missing. The sample lists approximately 110,000 clones, 65% to 85% occurring once. Sequencing was done on a sample of peripheral blood. The receptors stem from a man aged 45-60 years with acute or convalescent COVID-19. CDR3s include the opening cysteine and the closing phenylalanine or tryptophan. D genes are given only for firm matches. Clone sizes are given selectively: once, few, many, or a class where the clone is expanded.

length: 15
size: NA
J: TRBJ2-3
V: TRBV7-8
D: TRBD1
DNA: TGTGCCAGCAGCCCACCGGGACAGGGTTTAGATACGCAGTATTTT
CDR3: CASSPPGQGLDTQYF

length: 16
size: many
J: TRBJ1-6
V: TRBV25-1
D: TRBD1
DNA: TGTGCCAGCAGTGTCGGGACAGGGACCTATAATTCACCCCTCCACTTT
CDR3: CASSVGTGTYNSPLHF

length: 13
size: NA
J: TRBJ1-2
V: TRBV2
D: NA
DNA: TGTGCCAGCAGTGACGGACTAAACTATGGCTACACCTTC
CDR3: CASSDGLNYGYTF

length: 13
size: NA
J: TRBJ2-7
V: TRBV5-8
D: NA
DNA: TGTGCCAGCAGTCGAACGGGGTCCTACGAGCAGTACTTC
CDR3: CASSRTGSYEQYF

length: 16
size: NA
J: TRBJ2-2
V: TRBV27
D: TRBD1
DNA: TGTGCCAGCAGTCTCCGGACAGGGGCCTTTCCATTCGAGCTGTTTTTT
CDR3: CASSLRTGAFPFELFF

length: 16
size: few
J: TRBJ2-3
V: TRBV6-2/TRBV6-3
D: NA
DNA: TGTGCCAGCAGTTACGGGCGGGAAGCAGGCGCAGATACGCAGTATTTT
CDR3: CASSYGREAGADTQYF

length: 14
size: NA
J: TRBJ1-2
V: TRBV24-1
D: TRBD1
DNA: TGTGCCACCAGTGACCACAGGGGAACCTATGGCTACACCTTC
CDR3: CATSDHRGTYGYTF

length: 16
size: once
J: TRBJ1-6
V: TRBV30
D: NA
DNA: TGTGCCTGGAGTGACAGGGCAAGCTCCTATAATTCACCCCTCCACTTT
CDR3: CAWSDRASSYNSPLHF

length: 14
size: NA
J: TRBJ1-2
V: TRBV19
D: TRBD1
DNA: TGTGCCAGTAGTATGCAGGGGGCGGACTATGGCTACACCTTC
CDR3: CASSMQGADYGYTF

length: 15
size: NA
J: TRBJ2-3
V: TRBV5-4
D: TRBD1
DNA: TGTGCCAGCAGAAGCGGGACAGGGGAGTTAGATACGCAGTATTTT
CDR3: CASRSGTGELDTQYF

length: 16
size: NA
J: TRBJ1-2
V: TRBV5-1
D: NA
DNA: TGCGCCAGCAGCTTGGGTTATGTGACAGCTAACTATGGCTACACCTTC
CDR3: CASSLGYVTANYGYTF

length: 18
size: once
J: TRBJ2-1
V: TRBV10-2
D: TRBD2
DNA: TGCGCCAGCAGTTGGACAAAAATAGCGGGGGGGATCTACAATGAGCAGTTCTTC
CDR3: CASSWTKIAGGIYNEQFF

length: 11
size: NA
J: TRBJ2-3
V: TRBV20-1
D: NA
DNA: TGCAGTGCAAAACTATTAGATACGCAGTATTTT
CDR3: CSAKLLDTQYF

length: 13
size: NA
J: TRBJ2-5
V: TRBV10-1
D: NA
DNA: TGCGCCAGCAGTGGTCAGTACCAAGAGACCCAGTACTTC
CDR3: CASSGQYQETQYF

length: 12
size: NA
J: TRBJ2-2
V: TRBV5-8
D: NA
DNA: TGTGCCAGCGGCCAGGATGGCGGGGAGCTGTTTTTT
CDR3: CASGQDGGELFF

length: 16
size: NA
J: TRBJ1-3
V: TRBV11-1
D: NA
DNA: TGTGCCAGCAGCCACACAGACGGTACCTCTGGAAACACCATATATTTT
CDR3: CASSHTDGTSGNTIYF

length: 15
size: once
J: TRBJ1-4
V: TRBV19
D: TRBD1
DNA: TGTGCCAGTAGCTCGACAGGGGGGGCTAATGAAAAACTGTTTTTT
CDR3: CASSSTGGANEKLFF

length: 16
size: NA
J: TRBJ2-5
V: TRBV5-6
D: TRBD1
DNA: TGTGCCAGCAGCTTGAGGGCGACAGGGTTAAGAGAGACCCAGTACTTC
CDR3: CASSLRATGLRETQYF

length: 16
size: NA
J: TRBJ1-1
V: TRBV19
D: TRBD1
DNA: TGTGCCAGTAGTGTCACCCCCGGGACAGCGAACACTGAAGCTTTCTTT
CDR3: CASSVTPGTANTEAFF

length: 16
size: NA
J: TRBJ2-3
V: TRBV10-3
D: TRBD1
DNA: TGTGCCACCAGACGGGACAGCTATTTCGGCACAGATACGCAGTATTTT
CDR3: CATRRDSYFGTDTQYF

length: 15
size: NA
J: TRBJ1-2
V: TRBV3-1/TRBV3-2
D: NA
DNA: TGTGCCAGCAGCCAAGTGGCAGGGGCTAACTATGGCTACACCTTC
CDR3: CASSQVAGANYGYTF

length: 19
size: NA
J: TRBJ1-5
V: TRBV27
D: TRBD1
DNA: TGTGCCAGCAGTTTAACGGGGACAGGGATAGGGTCGGGCAATCAGCCCCAGCATTTT
CDR3: CASSLTGTGIGSGNQPQHF

length: 15
size: NA
J: TRBJ1-6
V: TRBV7-2
D: TRBD1
DNA: TGTGCCAGCAGCGGTTACAGGGGGCCGAGTTCACCCCTCCACTTT
CDR3: CASSGYRGPSSPLHF

length: 15
size: NA
J: TRBJ1-2
V: TRBV6-1
D: TRBD1
DNA: TGTGCCAGCAGTGAATGGCTAGGGGGCGTGTTTGGCTACACCTTC
CDR3: CASSEWLGGVFGYTF

length: 14
size: few
J: TRBJ2-5
V: TRBV2
D: TRBD1
DNA: TGTGCCAGCAGTGGTTTGGGACAGGGGGAGACCCAGTACTTC
CDR3: CASSGLGQGETQYF

length: 15
size: NA
J: TRBJ1-1
V: TRBV5-1
D: NA
DNA: TGCGCCAGCAGTCCTAAAACAGGCGGCAACACTGAAGCTTTCTTT
CDR3: CASSPKTGGNTEAFF

length: 17
size: NA
J: TRBJ1-2
V: TRBV9
D: TRBD1
DNA: TGTGCCAGCAGCCAAGGGGACAGACCCCGAGTTAACTATGGCTACACCTTC
CDR3: CASSQGDRPRVNYGYTF

length: 14
size: NA
J: TRBJ2-7
V: TRBV6-5
D: NA
DNA: TGTGCCAGCAGTTGGACATCTAACTCCTACGAGCAGTACTTC
CDR3: CASSWTSNSYEQYF

length: 15
size: NA
J: TRBJ1-1
V: TRBV14
D: NA
DNA: TGTGCCAGCAGCCAAGATTTTGTGGCAGGGTTTGGAGCTTTCTTT
CDR3: CASSQDFVAGFGAFF

length: 15
size: NA
J: TRBJ1-6
V: TRBV9
D: NA
DNA: TGTGCCAGCAGCGCCGGGACGGCAGCGGGTTCACCCCTCCACTTT
CDR3: CASSAGTAAGSPLHF

length: 15
size: NA
J: TRBJ1-2
V: TRBV5-8
D: TRBD1
DNA: TGTGCCAGCAGCTCACAGGGGCCCCAGCCTCTCGGCTACACCTTC
CDR3: CASSSQGPQPLGYTF

length: 14
size: few
J: TRBJ1-1
V: TRBV10-3
D: TRBD1
DNA: TGTGCCATCAGTTTCCATGACAGGGCCACTGAAGCTTTCTTT
CDR3: CAISFHDRATEAFF

length: 17
size: NA
J: TRBJ2-3
V: TRBV13
D: TRBD2
DNA: TGTGCCAGCAGCAGCAGCGGGGGGGCCTTTAGCACAGATACGCAGTATTTT
CDR3: CASSSSGGAFSTDTQYF

length: 15
size: NA
J: TRBJ2-3
V: TRBV4-1
D: TRBD2
DNA: TGCGCCAGCAGAAAGCTAGCGGAGAGCACAGATACGCAGTATTTT
CDR3: CASRKLAESTDTQYF

length: 16
size: NA
J: TRBJ1-1
V: TRBV28
D: NA
DNA: TGTGCCAGCAGTTCTTGGACAGACCTAATGAACACTGAAGCTTTCTTT
CDR3: CASSSWTDLMNTEAFF

length: 13
size: many
J: TRBJ1-1
V: TRBV3-1/TRBV3-2
D: NA
DNA: TGTGCCAGCAGCCAGTCGACGTACGGGGGAGTTTTCTTT
CDR3: CASSQSTYGGVFF

length: 13
size: many
J: TRBJ2-7
V: TRBV19
D: NA
DNA: TGTGCCAGTAGTAGAGCCGACACCTACGAGCAGTACTTC
CDR3: CASSRADTYEQYF

length: 17
size: NA
J: TRBJ2-1
V: TRBV2
D: TRBD2
DNA: TGTGCCAGCAGTGAAGGGGTAGCGGGGGGCCCTTACAATGAGCAGTTCTTC
CDR3: CASSEGVAGGPYNEQFF

length: 18
size: NA
J: TRBJ2-3
V: TRBV5-1
D: TRBD2
DNA: TGCGCCAGCAGCTTGTTTAGCGGGGGGCAAACTAGCACAGATACGCAGTATTTT
CDR3: CASSLFSGGQTSTDTQYF

length: 17
size: once
J: TRBJ1-4
V: TRBV21-1
D: NA
DNA: TGTGCCAGCATCCCCGGGACAGGAAGTAAACGTCCTGAAAAACTGTTTTTT
CDR3: CASIPGTGSKRPEKLFF

length: 14
size: NA
J: TRBJ1-3
V: TRBV27
D: NA
DNA: TGTGCCAGCAGTTTAGGGCAGGGTGGAAACACCATATATTTT
CDR3: CASSLGQGGNTIYF

length: 16
size: NA
J: TRBJ2-3
V: TRBV24-1
D: TRBD2
DNA: TGTGCCACCAGTGATCCTAGCGGGGGATACACAGATACGCAGTATTTT
CDR3: CATSDPSGGYTDTQYF

length: 16
size: few
J: TRBJ1-2
V: TRBV7-9
D: TRBD1
DNA: TGTGCCAGCAGCGAACACAACAGGGGGACACACTATGGCTACACCTTC
CDR3: CASSEHNRGTHYGYTF

length: 14
size: NA
J: TRBJ1-1
V: TRBV5-1
D: TRBD1
DNA: TGCGCCAGCAGCCCGGGACAGGTGGGGACTGAAGCTTTCTTT
CDR3: CASSPGQVGTEAFF

length: 18
size: once
J: TRBJ2-1
V: TRBV27
D: TRBD1
DNA: TGTGCCAGCAGTTTACTACCGACCGGGACAGGGGTAGGGGATGAGCAGTTCTTC
CDR3: CASSLLPTGTGVGDEQFF

length: 13
size: NA
J: TRBJ1-2
V: TRBV7-2
D: NA
DNA: TGTGCCAGCAGCTTAGAAATAGTCTATGGCTACACCTTC
CDR3: CASSLEIVYGYTF

length: 14
size: NA
J: TRBJ1-4
V: TRBV27
D: NA
DNA: TGTGCCAGCAGTCAGGACGGCGCGGGTGAAAAACTGTTTTTT
CDR3: CASSQDGAGEKLFF

length: 17
size: NA
J: TRBJ1-2
V: TRBV7-9
D: NA
DNA: TGTGCCAGCAGCCCGGCCCTGAAAGAGGCTTACATGTATGGCTACACCTTC
CDR3: CASSPALKEAYMYGYTF

length: 14
size: NA
J: TRBJ2-2
V: TRBV14
D: NA
DNA: TGTGCCAGCAGTCGACTTGCGAACACCGGGGAGCTGTTTTTT
CDR3: CASSRLANTGELFF

length: 14
size: NA
J: TRBJ1-2
V: TRBV5-5
D: TRBD1
DNA: TGTGCCAGCAGCAAATACAGGGGGGACTATGGCTACACCTTC
CDR3: CASSKYRGDYGYTF

length: 15
size: NA
J: TRBJ1-6
V: TRBV3-1/TRBV3-2
D: NA
DNA: TGTGCCAGCAGCCAAGTAAGTGGAGGGTATTCACCCCTCCACTTT
CDR3: CASSQVSGGYSPLHF

length: 12
size: NA
J: TRBJ1-6
V: TRBV29-1
D: NA
DNA: TGCAGCGTTTCTCAGGGGAATTCACCCCTCCACTTT
CDR3: CSVSQGNSPLHF

length: 15
size: NA
J: TRBJ2-5
V: TRBV19
D: NA
DNA: TGTGCCAGTAGTAGGGCAGGGAAGGGGCAAGAGACCCAGTACTTC
CDR3: CASSRAGKGQETQYF

length: 17
size: once
J: TRBJ2-3
V: TRBV7-3
D: NA
DNA: TGTGCCAGCAGCTTAAGGGCTAGCCCCTCTGGCACAGATACGCAGTATTTT
CDR3: CASSLRASPSGTDTQYF

length: 15
size: NA
J: TRBJ2-7
V: TRBV6-5
D: NA
DNA: TGTGCCAGCAGTTGGGGAGGGACAGGTACCTACGAGCAGTACTTC
CDR3: CASSWGGTGTYEQYF

length: 13
size: NA
J: TRBJ1-2
V: TRBV30
D: NA
DNA: TGTGCCTGGAACTACGGGAACCCCTATGGCTACACCTTC
CDR3: CAWNYGNPYGYTF

length: 15
size: NA
J: TRBJ2-7
V: TRBV7-9
D: TRBD1
DNA: TGTGCCAGCAGCTTAGACGGGACAGGGCGAATCGAGCAGTACTTC
CDR3: CASSLDGTGRIEQYF

length: 15
size: NA
J: TRBJ2-3
V: TRBV7-7
D: TRBD1
DNA: TGTGCCAGCAGCTCGACAGGGAGTAGCACAGATACGCAGTATTTT
CDR3: CASSSTGSSTDTQYF

length: 15
size: NA
J: TRBJ2-3
V: TRBV6-5
D: TRBD1
DNA: TGTGCCAGCAGTCCCAGGGGGCTTAGCACAGATACGCAGTATTTT
CDR3: CASSPRGLSTDTQYF